A single sample gave rise to the 14 T cell receptor beta chains below, sequenced in a study of control samples from healthy donors and cancer patients. Some clones are missing from TCRdb's copy, which holds only in-frame ones; the method was immunoSEQ multiplex PCR. The repertoire consists of roughly 130,000 clones, with about 88% occurring once and the leading ten covering approximately 9%. The sequenced sample consisted of blood. All receptors come from a woman in her twenties or thirties in good health.

The genes are TRBV28 and TRBJ1-4; TRBD1 is a possible D gene (5 bases). This CDR3 region has 14 residues. V lost 5 bases and J 8 bases, leaving 15 bases between the germline ends. Per germline, CDR1 MDHEN and CDR2 SYDVKM. The CDR3 DNA is TGTGCCAGCAGTCCCCCGGGGGGGTGGGAAAAACTGTTTTTT. The encoded protein is CASSPPGGWEKLFF. The complete variable domain, with remaining parts taken from reference TRBV28 and TRBJ1-4, reads DVKVTQSSRYLVKRTGEKVFLECVQDMDHENMFWYRQDPGLGLRLIYFSYDVKMKEKGDIPEGYSVSREKKERFSLILESASTNQTSMYLCASSPPGGWEKLFFGSGTQLSVL.

Note on this clone: Other DNA sequences from this sample encode an identical CDR3 as well. The genes are TRBV10-3 and TRBJ2-2, with unresolved D. V lost 4 bases to trimming and J lost 0 bases, with 3 bases between them. The CDR3 loop spans 13 amino acids. Per the germline V gene, CDR1 is ENHRY and CDR2 is SYGVKD. The CDR3 region is CAISGTNTGELFF. CDR3 bases: TGTGCCATCAGTGGGACGAACACCGGGGAGCTGTTTTTT.

The chain has TRBV5-1 and TRBJ2-1, with D unresolved. CDR3 size: 15 residues. Trimming left V 0 bases short and J 0 bases short, with 7 bases between. Germline V gene sequence: CDR1 SGHRS, CDR2 YFSETQ. CDR3 protein: CASSLVASSYNEQFF. Here the CDR3 DNA reads TGCGCCAGCAGCTTGGTCGCATCCTCCTACAATGAGCAGTTCTTC.

This rearrangement joins TRBV30 to TRBJ1-4, with D maybe TRBD1 (5 bases). With 2 bases removed from V and 6 bases from J, the gap between germline ends came to 13 bases. CDR1 is GTSNPN and CDR2 is SVGIG in the germline V gene (reference sequence). The CDR3 has 14 amino acids. CDR3 coding DNA: TGTGCCTGGAGTTCACCCGGGACGGATGAAAAACTGTTTTTT. Translating gives CAWSSPGTDEKLFF.

The chain employs TRBV6-1 and TRBJ1-1; TRBD1 agrees at 7 bases. This CDR3 has 17 amino acids. Germline lookup yields CDR1 MNHNS and CDR2 SASEGT. V gave up 0 bases and J gave up 0 bases; unmatched junction bases: 7. For the CDR3, the DNA is TGTGCCAGCAGTGAAGCGGCCGGGACAGTTATGAACACTGAAGCTTTCTTT. This encodes CASSEAAGTVMNTEAFF.

The chain has TRBV2 and TRBJ2-3; 9 nucleotides line up with TRBD1. Germline-derived CDR1 and CDR2 are SNHLY and FYNNEI. Trimming took 4 bases from V and 1 from J; bases not matched to a gene: 0. CDR3 length equals 14 residues. CDR3 bases: TGTGCCAGCAGTGGGGACAGGGGCACAGATACGCAGTATTTT. It specifies CASSGDRGTDTQYF.

V gene TRBV18 combines with J gene TRBJ2-1, with D perhaps TRBD1 (8 bases). Germline V lookup: CDR1 KGHSH, CDR2 LQKENI. Trimming took off 6 bases at V and 5 bases at J, with 23 bases between the two ends. The CDR3 runs to 17 residues. DNA of the CDR3: TGTGCCAGCTCGCTCCCCGAAAGCGGGACAGGCCACAATGAGCAGTTCTTC. Protein sequence: CASSLPESGTGHNEQFF. Using reference TRBV18 and TRBJ2-1 for the parts outside the CDR3, the full variable domain is NAGVMQNPRHLVRRRGQEARLRCSPMKGHSHVYWYRQLPEEGLKFMVYLQKENIIDESGMPKERFSAEFPKEGPSILRIQQVVRGDSAAYFCASSLPESGTGHNEQFFGPGTRLTVL.

The chain recombines TRBV28 with TRBJ2-7; D unresolved. Trimming cost V 1 base and J 6 bases, with 10 bases left between them. CDR1 and CDR2 (germline): MDHEN, SYDVKM. The CDR3 is made up of 13 amino acids. The chain's CDR3 is CASSLSSLTEQYF. CDR3 DNA: TGTGCCAGCAGTTTATCCTCGTTGACCGAGCAGTACTTC.

V usage is TRBV10-3 and J usage is TRBJ2-7; 7 nucleotides agree with TRBD2. This CDR3 has 12 residues. Germline V gene sequence: CDR1 ENHRY, CDR2 SYGVKD. V was clipped by 3 bases and J by 5 bases; unmatched bases: 1. The CDR3: CAISETSDEQYF. The CDR3 region has the DNA TGTGCCATCAGTGAAACTAGCGACGAGCAGTACTTC.

This chain connects TRBV25-1 to TRBJ1-1; possibly TRBD1 for D (5 bases). The CDR3 has 13 amino acids. Trimming removed 4 bases from V and 10 bases from J, with 16 bases in between. Germline V gene data show CDR1 as MGHDK and CDR2 as SYGVNS. In DNA, the CDR3 is TGTGCCAGCAGTGGAGGGACGGTGATTGGAGCTTTCTTT. Amino acid sequence: CASSGGTVIGAFF.

As regards this clone: Other nucleotide sequences from this sample produce the same CDR3. The V call is TRBV7-9, the J call TRBJ1-1; D uncertain. This CDR3 has 13 residues. Germline CDR1 is SEHNR and CDR2 is FQNEAQ (reference sequence). Trimming pared 5 bases from V and 0 bases from J, leaving 7 bases between. CDR3 region: CASSPTVNTEAFF. The CDR3 region has the DNA TGTGCCAGCAGCCCCACAGTGAACACTGAAGCTTTCTTT.

The chain recombines TRBV18 with TRBJ1-4; TRBD1 might be the D (6 bases). Germline V gives CDR1 KGHSH, CDR2 LQKENI. The CDR3 extends over 15 amino acids. The ends were cut back, 6 bases at V and 5 bases at J, with 16 bases in the middle. The CDR3 spells CASSPRQEQNEKLFF. The CDR3 DNA reads TGTGCCAGCTCGCCCCGACAGGAGCAAAATGAAAAACTGTTTTTT.

CDR3 in amino acids: CASSLGSRSTNEKLFF. In nucleotides, the CDR3 is TGTGCCAGCAGCTTAGGGTCGCGATCAACTAATGAAAAACTGTTTTTT. The chain carries TRBV7-8 and TRBJ1-4; D is uncertain. V gave up 1 base and J gave up 0 bases, with 9 bases separating them. The CDR3 length is 16 residues. Germline values: CDR1 SGHVS, CDR2 FQNEAQ.

This clone has just one count. This chain uses TRBV19 with TRBJ1-4; D unclear. Germline values: CDR1 LNHDA, CDR2 SQIVND (reference sequence). There are 19 residues in the CDR3. V was shortened by 0 bases and J by 6 bases, with 23 bases between the two germline ends. The chain's CDR3 is CASSIDQAGSQRIDEKLFF. The CDR3 nucleotides are TGTGCCAGTAGTATAGATCAGGCAGGAAGCCAACGGATTGATGAAAAACTGTTTTTT.